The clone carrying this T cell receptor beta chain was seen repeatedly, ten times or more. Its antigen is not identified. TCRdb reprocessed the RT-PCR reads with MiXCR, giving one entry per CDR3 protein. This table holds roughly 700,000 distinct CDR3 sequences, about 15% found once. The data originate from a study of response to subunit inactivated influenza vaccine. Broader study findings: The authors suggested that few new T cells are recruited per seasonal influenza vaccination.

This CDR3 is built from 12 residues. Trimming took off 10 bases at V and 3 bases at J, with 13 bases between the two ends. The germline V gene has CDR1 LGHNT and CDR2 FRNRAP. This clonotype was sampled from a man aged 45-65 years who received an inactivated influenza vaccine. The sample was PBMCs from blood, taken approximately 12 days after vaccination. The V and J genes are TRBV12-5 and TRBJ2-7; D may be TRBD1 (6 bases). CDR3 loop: CATSGAGYEQYF. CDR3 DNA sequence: TGTGCTACCTCAGGGGCCGGCTACGAGCAGTACTTC. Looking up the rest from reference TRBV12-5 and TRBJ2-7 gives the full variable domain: DARVTQTPRHKVTEMGQEVTMRCQPILGHNTVFWYRQTMMQGLELLAYFRNRAPLDDSGMPKDRFSAEMPDATLATLKIQPSEPRDSAVYFCATSGAGYEQYFGPGTRLTVT.